Sequencing of this TCR beta chain was carried out in a study of T cells in Graves' hyperthyroidism and ophthalmopathy. On the study more broadly: The initial diagnosis was the point when peripheral blood was collected, ahead of any treatment.

RNA transcripts were the template for amplifying TCR beta CDR3 regions. An initial round of RT-PCR targeting the TCR CDR3 relied on the HTBI primer set. MiXCR, run by TCRdb on the multiplex PCR reads, gives a single entry per CDR3 protein. Among a few hundred thousand distinct CDR3 sequences listed, 14% to 15% were seen once. Each 10 ml fresh peripheral blood draw supplied the PBMCs. The table lists this clonotype with many counts. Its antigen is as yet unknown. Study findings and constraints: Most thyroid clonotypes expanded above 0.001 appeared in blood too. Stable hyperthyroidism and ophthalmopathy were separated using 13 V-J signatures.

CDR1 is LGHDT, CDR2 YNNKEL, per germline (reference sequence). The CDR3 loop spans 14 amino acids. V shed 0 bases, J shed 4 bases, and the junction held 0 bases outside the gene matches. This rearrangement joins TRBV3-1 to TRBJ1-1; 9 nucleotides align to TRBD1. Sequences were obtained from blood. The clonotype was recovered from a woman between 25 and 40 years old with Graves' hyperthyroidism. CDR3 amino acids: CASSQETGGTEAFF. The CDR3 DNA reads as TGTGCCAGCAGCCAAGAGACAGGGGGCACTGAAGCTTTCTTT.